The source of this TCR beta chain is a study of CD8 T cells in ankylosing spondylitis. Study-wide findings and caveats: Disease-linked clones were reportedly significantly enriched in matched ankylosing spondylitis synovial fluid. A subset of motif variants has previously been described in the synovial fluid and blood of reactive arthritis. Characteristic, it appeared, of ankylosing spondylitis blood was a TCR beta motif of eight highly homologous variants. CD8+ cells made up the disease-linked clones, which were relatively rare in peripheral blood.

The CDR3 is made up of 13 amino acids. The germline gives CDR1 SGHRS, CDR2 YFSETQ. The V gene lost 4 bases and the J gene lost 4 bases, with 11 bases spanning the gap. There are many counts of this clonotype. The antigen is not known. Each CDR3 protein is one row after TCRdb ran MiXCR on the 5' RACE reads. Of fewer than 750,000 distinct CDR3 sequences listed, 15% to 20% are singletons. V usage is TRBV5-1 and J usage is TRBJ1-2, with a possible D match to TRBD1 (5 bases). This TCR derives from a male donor with ankylosing spondylitis. The sample was blood, either unsorted or a sorted T cell fraction (not recorded which). The CDR3 bases are TGCGCCAGCAGCCAGGGCACCCTCTATGGCTACACCTTC. Translating it yields CASSQGTLYGYTF.